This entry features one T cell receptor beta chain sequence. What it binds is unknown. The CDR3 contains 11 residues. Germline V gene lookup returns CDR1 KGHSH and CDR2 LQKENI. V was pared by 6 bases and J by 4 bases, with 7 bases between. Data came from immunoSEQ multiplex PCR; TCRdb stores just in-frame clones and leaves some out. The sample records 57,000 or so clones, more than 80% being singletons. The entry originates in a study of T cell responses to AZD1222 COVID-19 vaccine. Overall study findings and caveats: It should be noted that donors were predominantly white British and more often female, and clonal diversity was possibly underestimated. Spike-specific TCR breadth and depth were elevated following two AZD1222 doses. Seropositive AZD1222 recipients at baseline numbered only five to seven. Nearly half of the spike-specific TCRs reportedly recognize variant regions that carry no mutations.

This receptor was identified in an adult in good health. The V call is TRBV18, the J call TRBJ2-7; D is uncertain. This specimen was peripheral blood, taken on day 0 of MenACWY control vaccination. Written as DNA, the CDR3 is TGTGCCAGCTCGCCAGGTTACGAGCAGTACTTC. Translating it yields CASSPGYEQYF.